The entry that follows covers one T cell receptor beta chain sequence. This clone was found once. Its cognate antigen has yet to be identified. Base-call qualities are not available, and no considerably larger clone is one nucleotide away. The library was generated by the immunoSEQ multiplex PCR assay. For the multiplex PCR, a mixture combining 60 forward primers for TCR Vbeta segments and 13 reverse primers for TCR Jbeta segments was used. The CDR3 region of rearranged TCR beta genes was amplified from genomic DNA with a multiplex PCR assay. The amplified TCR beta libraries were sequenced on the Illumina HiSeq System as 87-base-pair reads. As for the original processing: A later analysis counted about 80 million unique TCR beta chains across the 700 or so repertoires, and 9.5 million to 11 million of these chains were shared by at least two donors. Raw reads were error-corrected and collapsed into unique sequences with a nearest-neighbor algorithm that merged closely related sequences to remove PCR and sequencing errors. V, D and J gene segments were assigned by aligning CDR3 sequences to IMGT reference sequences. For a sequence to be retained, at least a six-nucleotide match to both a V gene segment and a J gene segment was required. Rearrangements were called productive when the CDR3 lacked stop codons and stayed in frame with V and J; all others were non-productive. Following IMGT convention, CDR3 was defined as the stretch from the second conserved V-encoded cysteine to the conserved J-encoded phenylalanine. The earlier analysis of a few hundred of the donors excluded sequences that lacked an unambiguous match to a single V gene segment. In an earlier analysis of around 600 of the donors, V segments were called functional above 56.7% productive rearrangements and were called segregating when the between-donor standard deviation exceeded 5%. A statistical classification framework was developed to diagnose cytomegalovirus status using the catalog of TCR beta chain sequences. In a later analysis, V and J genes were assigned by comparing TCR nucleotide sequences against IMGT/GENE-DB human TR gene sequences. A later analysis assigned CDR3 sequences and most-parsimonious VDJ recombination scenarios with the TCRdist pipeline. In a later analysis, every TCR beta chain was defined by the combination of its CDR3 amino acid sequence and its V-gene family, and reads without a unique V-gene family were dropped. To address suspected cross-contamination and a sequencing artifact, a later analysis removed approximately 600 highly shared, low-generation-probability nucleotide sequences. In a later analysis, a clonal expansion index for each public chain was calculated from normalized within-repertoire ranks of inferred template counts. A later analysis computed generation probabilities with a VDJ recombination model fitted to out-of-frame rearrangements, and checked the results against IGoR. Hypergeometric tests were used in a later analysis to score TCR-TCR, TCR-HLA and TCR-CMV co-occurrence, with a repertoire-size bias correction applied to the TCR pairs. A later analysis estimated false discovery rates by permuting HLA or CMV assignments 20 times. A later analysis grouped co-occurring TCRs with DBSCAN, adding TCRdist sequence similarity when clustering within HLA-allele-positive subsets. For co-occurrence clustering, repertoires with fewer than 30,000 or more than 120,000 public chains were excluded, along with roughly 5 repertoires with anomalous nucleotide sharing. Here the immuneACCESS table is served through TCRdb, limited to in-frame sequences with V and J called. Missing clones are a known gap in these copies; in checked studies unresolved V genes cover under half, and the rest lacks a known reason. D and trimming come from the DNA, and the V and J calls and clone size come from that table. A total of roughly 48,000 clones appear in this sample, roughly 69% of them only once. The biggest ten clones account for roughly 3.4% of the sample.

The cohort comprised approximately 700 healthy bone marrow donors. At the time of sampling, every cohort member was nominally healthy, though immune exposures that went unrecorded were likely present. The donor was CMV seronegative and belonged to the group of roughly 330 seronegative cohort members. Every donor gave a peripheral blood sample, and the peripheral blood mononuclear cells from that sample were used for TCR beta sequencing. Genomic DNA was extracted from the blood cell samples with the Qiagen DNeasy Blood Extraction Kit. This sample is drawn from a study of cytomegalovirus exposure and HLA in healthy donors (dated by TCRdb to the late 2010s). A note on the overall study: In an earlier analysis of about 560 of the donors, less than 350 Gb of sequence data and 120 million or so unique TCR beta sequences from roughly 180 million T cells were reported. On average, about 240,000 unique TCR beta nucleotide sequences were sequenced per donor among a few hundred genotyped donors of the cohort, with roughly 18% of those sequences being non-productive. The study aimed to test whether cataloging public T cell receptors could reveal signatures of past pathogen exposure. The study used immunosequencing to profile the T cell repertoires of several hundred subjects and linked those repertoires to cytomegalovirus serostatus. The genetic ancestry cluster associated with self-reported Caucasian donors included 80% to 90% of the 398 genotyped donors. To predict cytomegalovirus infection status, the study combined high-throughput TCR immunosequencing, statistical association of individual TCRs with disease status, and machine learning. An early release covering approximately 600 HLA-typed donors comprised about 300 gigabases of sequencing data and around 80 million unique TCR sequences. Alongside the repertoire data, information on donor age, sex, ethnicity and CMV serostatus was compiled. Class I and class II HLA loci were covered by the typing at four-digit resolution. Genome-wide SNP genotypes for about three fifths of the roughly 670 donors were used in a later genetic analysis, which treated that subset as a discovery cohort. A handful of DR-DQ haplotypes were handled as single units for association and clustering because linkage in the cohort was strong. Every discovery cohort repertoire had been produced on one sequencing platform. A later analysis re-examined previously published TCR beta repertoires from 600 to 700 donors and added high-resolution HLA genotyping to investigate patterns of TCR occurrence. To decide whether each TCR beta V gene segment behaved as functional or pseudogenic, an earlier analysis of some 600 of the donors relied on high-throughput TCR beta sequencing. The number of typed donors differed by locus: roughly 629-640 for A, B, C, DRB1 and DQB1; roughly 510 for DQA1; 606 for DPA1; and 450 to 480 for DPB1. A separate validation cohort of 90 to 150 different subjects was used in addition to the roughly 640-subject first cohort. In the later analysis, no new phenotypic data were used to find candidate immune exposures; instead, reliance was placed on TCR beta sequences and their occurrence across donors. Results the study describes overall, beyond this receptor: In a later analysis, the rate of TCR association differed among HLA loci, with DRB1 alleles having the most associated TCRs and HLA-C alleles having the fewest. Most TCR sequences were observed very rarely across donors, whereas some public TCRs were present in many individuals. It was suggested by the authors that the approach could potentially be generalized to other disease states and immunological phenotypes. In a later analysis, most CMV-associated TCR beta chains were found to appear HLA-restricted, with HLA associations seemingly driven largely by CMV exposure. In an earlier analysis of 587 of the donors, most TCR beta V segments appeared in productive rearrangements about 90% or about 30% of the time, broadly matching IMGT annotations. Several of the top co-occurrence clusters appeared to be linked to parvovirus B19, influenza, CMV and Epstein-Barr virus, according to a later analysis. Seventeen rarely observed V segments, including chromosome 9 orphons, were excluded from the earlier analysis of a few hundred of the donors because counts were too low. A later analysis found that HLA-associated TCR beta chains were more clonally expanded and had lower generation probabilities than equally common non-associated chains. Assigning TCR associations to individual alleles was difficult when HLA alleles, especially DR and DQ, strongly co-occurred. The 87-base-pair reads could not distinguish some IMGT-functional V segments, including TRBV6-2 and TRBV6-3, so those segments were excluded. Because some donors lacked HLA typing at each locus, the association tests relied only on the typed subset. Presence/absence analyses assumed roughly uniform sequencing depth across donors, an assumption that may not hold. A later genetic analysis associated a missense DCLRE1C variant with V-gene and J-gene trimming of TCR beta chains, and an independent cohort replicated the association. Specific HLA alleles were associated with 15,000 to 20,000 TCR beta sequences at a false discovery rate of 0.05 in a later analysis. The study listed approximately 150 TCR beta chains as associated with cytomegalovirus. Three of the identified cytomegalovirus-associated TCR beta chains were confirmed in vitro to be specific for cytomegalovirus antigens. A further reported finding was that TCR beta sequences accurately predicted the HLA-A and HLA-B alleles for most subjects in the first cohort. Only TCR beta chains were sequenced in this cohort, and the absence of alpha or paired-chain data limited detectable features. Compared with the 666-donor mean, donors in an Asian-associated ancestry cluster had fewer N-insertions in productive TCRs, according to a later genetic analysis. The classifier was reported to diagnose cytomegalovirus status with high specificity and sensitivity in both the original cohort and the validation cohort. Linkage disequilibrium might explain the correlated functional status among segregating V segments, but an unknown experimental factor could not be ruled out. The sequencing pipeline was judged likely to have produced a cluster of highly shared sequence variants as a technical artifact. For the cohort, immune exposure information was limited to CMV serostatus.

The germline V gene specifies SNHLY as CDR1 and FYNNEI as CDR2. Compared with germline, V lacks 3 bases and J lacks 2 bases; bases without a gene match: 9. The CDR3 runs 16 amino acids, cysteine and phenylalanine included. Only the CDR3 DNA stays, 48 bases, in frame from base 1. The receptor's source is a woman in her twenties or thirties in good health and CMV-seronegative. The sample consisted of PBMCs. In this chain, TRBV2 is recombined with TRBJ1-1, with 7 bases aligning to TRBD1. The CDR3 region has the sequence CASSDGDRAGNTEAFF. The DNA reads TGTGCCAGCAGTGATGGTGACAGGGCCGGAAACACTGAAGCTTTCTTT.